The TCR beta chain described here comes from a study of shared clonotypes between healthy human individuals. Profiled with immunoSEQ multiplex PCR; TCRdb holds only in-frame clones, not every one. The top ten hold approximately 0.4% of the sample, which has 2,500,000 or so clones, 92% seen once. Trimming took 4 bases from V and 7 from J; bases not matched to a gene: 6. From germline, CDR1 is LNHDA and CDR2 SQIVND (reference sequence). The CDR3 totals 13 residues. Sequencing input: naive CD4+ T cells from PBMCs. The subset here: CD45RA+ positively selected. The rearrangement joins TRBV19 to TRBJ2-5, with 7 positions matching TRBD1. The source is a man between 18 and 35 years old in good health. Some clones in this sample may be carry-over from other donors' samples. The CDR3 loop is CASSRARDRTQYF. The CDR3, as DNA: TGTGCCAGTAGTAGGGCAAGGGACAGGACCCAGTACTTC. Combining the CDR3 with reference TRBV19 and TRBJ2-5 gives the whole variable domain DGGITQSPKYLFRKEGQNVTLSCEQNLNHDAMYWYRQDPGQGLRLIYYSQIVNDFQKGDIAEGYSVSREKKESFPLTVTSAQKNPTAFYLCASSRARDRTQYFGPGTRLLVL.